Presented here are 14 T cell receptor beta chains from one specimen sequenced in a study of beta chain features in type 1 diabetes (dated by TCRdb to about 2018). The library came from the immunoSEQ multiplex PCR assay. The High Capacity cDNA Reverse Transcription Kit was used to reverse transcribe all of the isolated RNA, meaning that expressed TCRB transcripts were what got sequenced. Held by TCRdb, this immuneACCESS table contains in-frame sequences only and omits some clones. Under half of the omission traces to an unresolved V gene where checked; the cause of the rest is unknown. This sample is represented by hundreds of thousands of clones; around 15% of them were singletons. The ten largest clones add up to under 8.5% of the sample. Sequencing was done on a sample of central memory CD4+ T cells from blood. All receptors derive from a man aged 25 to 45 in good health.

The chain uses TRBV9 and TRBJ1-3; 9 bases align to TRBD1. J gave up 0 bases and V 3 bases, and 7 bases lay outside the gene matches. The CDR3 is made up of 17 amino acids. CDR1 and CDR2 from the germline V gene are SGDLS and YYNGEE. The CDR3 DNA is TGTGCCAGCAGCGCGGGGACAGGGCCCGTCTCTGGAAACACCATATATTTT. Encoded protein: CASSAGTGPVSGNTIYF.

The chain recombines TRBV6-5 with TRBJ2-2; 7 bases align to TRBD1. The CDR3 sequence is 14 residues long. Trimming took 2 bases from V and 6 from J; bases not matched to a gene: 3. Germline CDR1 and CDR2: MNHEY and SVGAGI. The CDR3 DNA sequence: TGTGCCAGCAGTTACGCAACAGGGGCCGGGGAGCTGTTTTTT. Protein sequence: CASSYATGAGELFF.

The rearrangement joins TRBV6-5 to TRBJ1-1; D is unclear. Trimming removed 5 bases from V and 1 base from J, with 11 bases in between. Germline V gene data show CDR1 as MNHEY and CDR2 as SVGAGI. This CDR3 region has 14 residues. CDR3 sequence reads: CASSRGYGNTEAFF. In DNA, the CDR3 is TGTGCCAGCAGTCGGGGATATGGGAACACTGAAGCTTTCTTT.

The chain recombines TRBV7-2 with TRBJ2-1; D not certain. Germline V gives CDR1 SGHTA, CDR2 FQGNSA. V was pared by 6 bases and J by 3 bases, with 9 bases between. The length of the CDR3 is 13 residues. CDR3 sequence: CASRSRSYNEQFF. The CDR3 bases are TGTGCCAGCAGATCTCGGAGCTACAATGAGCAGTTCTTC.

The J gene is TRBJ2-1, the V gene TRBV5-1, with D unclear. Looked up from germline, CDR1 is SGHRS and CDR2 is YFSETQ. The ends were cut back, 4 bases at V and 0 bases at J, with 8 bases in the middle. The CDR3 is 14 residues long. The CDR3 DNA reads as TGCGCCAGCAGCGACTCTAGCTCCTACAATGAGCAGTTCTTC. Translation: CASSDSSSYNEQFF.

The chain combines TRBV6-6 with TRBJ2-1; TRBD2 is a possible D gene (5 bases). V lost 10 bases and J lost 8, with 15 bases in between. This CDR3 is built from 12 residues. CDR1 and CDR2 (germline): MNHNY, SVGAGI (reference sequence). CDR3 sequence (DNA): TGTGCCATCAACGGAGCGGCCGATGAGCAGTTCTTC. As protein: CAINGAADEQFF.

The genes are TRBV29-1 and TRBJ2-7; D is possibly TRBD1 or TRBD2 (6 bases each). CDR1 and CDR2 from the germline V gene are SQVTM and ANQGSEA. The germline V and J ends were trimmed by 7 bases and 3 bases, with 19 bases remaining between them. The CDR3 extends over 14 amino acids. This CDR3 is CSAILQGRRYEQYF. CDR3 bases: TGCAGCGCCATTCTGCAGGGGAGGCGCTACGAGCAGTACTTC.

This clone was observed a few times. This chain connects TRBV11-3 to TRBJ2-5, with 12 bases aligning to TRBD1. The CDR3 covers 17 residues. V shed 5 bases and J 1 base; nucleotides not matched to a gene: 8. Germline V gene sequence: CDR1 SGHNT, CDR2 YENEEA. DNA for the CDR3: TGTGCCAGCAGCACAAGCTGGGACAGGGGGCGCCAAGAGACCCAGTACTTC. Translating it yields CASSTSWDRGRQETQYF.

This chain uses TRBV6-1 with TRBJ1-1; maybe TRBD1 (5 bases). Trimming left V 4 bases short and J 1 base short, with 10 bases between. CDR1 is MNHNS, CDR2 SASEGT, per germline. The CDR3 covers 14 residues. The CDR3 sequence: CASSGGWANTEAFF. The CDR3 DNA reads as TGTGCCAGCAGTGGGGGCTGGGCGAACACTGAAGCTTTCTTT.

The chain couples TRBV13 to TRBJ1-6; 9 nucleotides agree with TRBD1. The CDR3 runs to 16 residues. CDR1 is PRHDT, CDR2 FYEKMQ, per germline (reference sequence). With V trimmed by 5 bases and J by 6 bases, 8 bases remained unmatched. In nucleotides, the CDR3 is TGTGCCAGCAGCGGCCCGGACAGGGGATTTAATTCACCCCTCCACTTT. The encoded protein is CASSGPDRGFNSPLHF. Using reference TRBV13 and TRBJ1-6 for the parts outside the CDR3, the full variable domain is AAGVIQSPRHLIKEKRETATLKCYPIPRHDTVYWYQQGPGQDPQFLISFYEKMQSDKGSIPDRFSAQQFSDYHSELNMSSLELGDSALYFCASSGPDRGFNSPLHFGNGTRLTVT.

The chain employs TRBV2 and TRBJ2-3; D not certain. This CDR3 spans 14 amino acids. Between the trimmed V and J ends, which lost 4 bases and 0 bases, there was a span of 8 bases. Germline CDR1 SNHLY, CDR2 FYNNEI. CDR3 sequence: CASSVETSTDTQYF. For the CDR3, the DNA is TGTGCCAGCAGTGTAGAGACTAGCACAGATACGCAGTATTTT. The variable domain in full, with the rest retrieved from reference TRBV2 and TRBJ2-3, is EPEVTQTPSHQVTQMGQEVILRCVPISNHLYFYWYRQILGQKVEFLVSFYNNEISEKSEIFDDQFSVERPDGSNFTLKIRSTKLEDSAMYFCASSVETSTDTQYFGPGTRLTVL.

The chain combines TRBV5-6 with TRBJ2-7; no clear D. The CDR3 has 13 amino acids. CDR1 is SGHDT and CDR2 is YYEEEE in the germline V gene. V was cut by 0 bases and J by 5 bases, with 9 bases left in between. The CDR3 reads CASSLGPADEQYF. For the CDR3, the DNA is TGTGCCAGCAGCTTGGGTCCGGCCGACGAGCAGTACTTC.

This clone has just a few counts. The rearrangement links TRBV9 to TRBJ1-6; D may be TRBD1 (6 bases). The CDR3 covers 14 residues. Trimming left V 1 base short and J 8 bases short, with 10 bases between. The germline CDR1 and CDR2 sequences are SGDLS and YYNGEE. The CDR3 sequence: CASSVKSGDSPLHF. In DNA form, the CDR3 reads TGTGCCAGCAGCGTAAAGTCAGGGGATTCACCCCTCCACTTT.

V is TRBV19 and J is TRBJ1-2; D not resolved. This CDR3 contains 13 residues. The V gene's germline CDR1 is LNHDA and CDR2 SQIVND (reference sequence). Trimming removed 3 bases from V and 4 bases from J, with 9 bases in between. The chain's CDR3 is CASSIDRRYGYTF. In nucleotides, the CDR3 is TGTGCCAGTAGTATCGACCGTCGCTATGGCTACACCTTC. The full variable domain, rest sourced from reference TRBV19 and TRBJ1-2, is DGGITQSPKYLFRKEGQNVTLSCEQNLNHDAMYWYRQDPGQGLRLIYYSQIVNDFQKGDIAEGYSVSREKKESFPLTVTSAQKNPTAFYLCASSIDRRYGYTFGSGTRLTVV.